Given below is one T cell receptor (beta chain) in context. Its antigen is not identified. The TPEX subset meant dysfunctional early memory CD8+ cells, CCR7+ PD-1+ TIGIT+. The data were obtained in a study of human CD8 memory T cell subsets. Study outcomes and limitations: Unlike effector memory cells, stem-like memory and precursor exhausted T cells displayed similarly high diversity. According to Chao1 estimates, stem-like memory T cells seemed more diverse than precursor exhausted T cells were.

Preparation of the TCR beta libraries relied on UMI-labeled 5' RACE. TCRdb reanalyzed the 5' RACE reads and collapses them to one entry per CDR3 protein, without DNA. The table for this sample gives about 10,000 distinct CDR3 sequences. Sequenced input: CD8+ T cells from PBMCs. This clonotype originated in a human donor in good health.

CDR3 in amino acids: CATSRDLTGGAYGYTF. V and J are TRBV15 and TRBJ1-2; TCRdb's D call, TRBD1, is unchecked because there is no DNA. Germline V gene sequence: CDR1 LNHNV, CDR2 YYDKDF (reference sequence). The CDR3 has 16 residues.